Presented here are 4 T cell receptor beta chains from one specimen sequenced in a study of tumor T cells in aggressive B-cell lymphoma. Method: immunoSEQ multiplex PCR; TCRdb's copy keeps in-frame clones and lacks some. The data hold 1,500 to 2,000 clones, with roughly four fifths observed a single time. Specimen: tumor tissue. Receptors originate from an adult with diffuse large B cell lymphoma.

The chain recombines TRBV9 with TRBJ2-6, with 9 nucleotides matching TRBD2. Germline loops: CDR1 SGDLS, CDR2 YYNGEE. V lost 7 bases, J lost 4 bases, and 6 bases stayed unmatched. This CDR3 contains 15 residues. DNA for the CDR3: TGTGCCAGCCAACCGGCGGGAGGGGGGGCCAACGTCCTGACTTTC. Translating gives CASQPAGGGANVLTF.

V and J are TRBV19 and TRBJ2-1, with 10 positions matching TRBD2. Germline trimming cut 2 bases from V and 9 bases from J; bases unmatched to any gene: 1. The length of the CDR3 is 13 residues. Germline lookup yields CDR1 LNHDA and CDR2 SQIVND (reference sequence). CDR3 in amino acids: CASSILAGGEQFF. The CDR3, as DNA: TGTGCCAGTAGTATATTAGCGGGAGGTGAGCAGTTCTTC. The full variable domain, rest sourced from reference TRBV19 and TRBJ2-1, is DGGITQSPKYLFRKEGQNVTLSCEQNLNHDAMYWYRQDPGQGLRLIYYSQIVNDFQKGDIAEGYSVSREKKESFPLTVTSAQKNPTAFYLCASSILAGGEQFFGPGTRLTVL.

The rearrangement links TRBV27 to TRBJ1-2; D is undetermined. V shed 5 bases and J shed 5 bases, with 12 bases lying between them. CDR3 length equals 13 residues. Germline loops: CDR1 MNHEY, CDR2 SMNVEV (reference sequence). CDR3 nucleotide sequence: TGTGCCAGCAGTAGTTTAGACGGGTATGGCTACACCTTC. It codes for CASSSLDGYGYTF.

The chain couples TRBV27 to TRBJ1-1, with 7 bases lining up with TRBD1. The ends lost 4 bases at V and 4 bases at J; junction bases unmatched: 6. The CDR3 runs 14 residues. The germline gives CDR1 MNHEY, CDR2 SMNVEV (reference sequence). CDR3 residues: CASSSTNRGTEAFF. The CDR3 DNA reads as TGTGCCAGCAGTTCGACTAACAGGGGCACTGAAGCTTTCTTT.